This T cell receptor beta chain is drawn from a study of neoadjuvant anti-PD-1 for oral cavity cancer. Study at large: Around day 43, patients without progression received a fourth nivolumab dose before surgery.

Deletions cut 0 bases from V and 1 base from J, with 13 bases between. CDR1 and CDR2 (germline): SGHRS, YFSETQ. This CDR3 comprises 17 residues. The sample's time point: after neoadjuvant nivolumab, at surgical resection. Produced via immunoSEQ multiplex PCR; TCRdb's table is partial and in-frame only. The sample lists about 9,600 clones, roughly 62% occurring once. This material consisted of PBMCs, taken after nivolumab (anti-PD-1) treatment. This sequence joins TRBV5-1 and TRBJ2-2; maybe TRBD1 (5 bases). The receptor's source is a person aged 40 to 85 with oral cavity squamous cell carcinoma. Here the CDR3 DNA reads TGCGCCAGCAGCTTGGAACTGCCAGGGCTGAACACCGGGGAGCTGTTTTTT. Translation: CASSLELPGLNTGELFF.